A single sample is the source of the 20 T cell receptor beta chains below, sequenced in a study of CD8 T cell repertoires and HIV-1 epitope variants. No antigen has been assigned to these receptors. The method was immunoSEQ multiplex PCR; TCRdb's version includes in-frame clones alone and lacks a portion of them. The sample contains some 5,600 clones, less than 75% of which appear only once. The sample was cultured CD8+ T cells derived from PBMCs. The receptors here all came from a male donor with HIV.

The chain uses TRBV4-3 and TRBJ2-5; no clear D gene. There are 14 residues in the CDR3. Germline CDR1 reads LGHNA; CDR2 reads YSLEER. V dropped 1 base and J dropped 4 bases, with 10 bases sitting between them. The CDR3 DNA sequence: TGCGCCAGCAGCCAAGGGGGATGGGGAGAGACCCAGTACTTC. Its translation is CASSQGGWGETQYF.

The genes are TRBV7-2 and TRBJ1-1; D ambiguous. V was clipped by 4 bases and J by 8 bases, with 11 bases between them. The CDR3 runs to 12 residues. Per the germline V gene, CDR1 is SGHTA and CDR2 is FQGNSA. CDR3: CASSYAGSEAFF. In nucleotides, the CDR3 is TGTGCCAGCAGCTACGCGGGGTCGGAAGCTTTCTTT.

This clone was found a few times. V usage is TRBV11-3 and J usage is TRBJ2-1; the match to TRBD1 covers 8 bases. The V and J ends lost 3 bases and 6 bases, in that order; junction bases with no gene match: 10. The CDR3 covers 16 residues. Germline-derived CDR1 and CDR2 are SGHNT and YENEEA. This chain's CDR3 is CASSFQGGQGVNEQFF. The CDR3 DNA reads as TGTGCCAGCAGCTTCCAGGGAGGACAGGGAGTCAATGAGCAGTTCTTC.

The chain has TRBV6-4 and TRBJ2-2; D is unresolved. This CDR3 has 13 amino acids. CDR1 is MRHNA and CDR2 is SNTAGT in the germline V gene. Trimming left V 2 bases short and J 0 bases short, with 1 base between. The CDR3 sequence is CASSDANTGELFF. CDR3 in DNA: TGTGCCAGCAGTGACGCGAACACCGGGGAGCTGTTTTTT.

This clone has just one count. The chain is built from TRBV15 and TRBJ1-2, with D unresolved. V was trimmed by 5 bases and J by 8 bases, leaving 15 bases between them. The CDR3 consists of 13 residues. CDR1 is LNHNV, CDR2 YYDKDF, per germline (reference sequence). The CDR3 reads CATSPRLLGGYTF. The CDR3 bases are TGTGCCACCAGCCCACGATTGCTGGGCGGCTACACCTTC.

This clone was found once. J is TRBJ2-3 and V is TRBV10-3; perhaps D is TRBD1 or TRBD2 (5 bases each). V was clipped by 4 bases and J by 9 bases, with 11 bases between them. The length of the CDR3 is 12 residues. The germline CDR1 and CDR2 sequences are ENHRY and SYGVKD. The CDR3 DNA sequence: TGTGCCATCAGTGGGGGTGAGGGGACGCAGTATTTT. Protein product: CAISGGEGTQYF.

The V gene is TRBV5-4, the J gene TRBJ2-5; 7 positions match TRBD2. Germline-derived CDR1 and CDR2 are SGHNT and YYREEE (reference sequence). This CDR3 is built from 16 residues. V was pared by 4 bases and J by 0 bases, with 9 bases of the junction left unmatched. The CDR3 region is CASSAVIGGNQETQYF. For the CDR3, the DNA is TGTGCCAGCAGCGCGGTTATCGGGGGGAACCAAGAGACCCAGTACTTC.

This clone has more than one count but fewer than ten. The rearrangement joins TRBV27 to TRBJ1-5; a weak D match, TRBD1 (6 bases). The CDR3 spans 14 residues. Germline V gene data show CDR1 as MNHEY and CDR2 as SMNVEV (reference sequence). V was pared by 3 bases and J by 4 bases, with 10 bases between. The CDR3 here is CASSLRGENQPQHF. The CDR3 nucleotides read TGTGCCAGCAGTTTGAGGGGGGAGAATCAGCCCCAGCATTTT.

The chain joins TRBV9 to TRBJ2-3, with D maybe TRBD1 (6 bases). Looked up from germline, CDR1 is SGDLS and CDR2 is YYNGEE. The CDR3 has 18 residues. Between the trimmed V and J ends, which lost 4 bases and 4 bases, there was a span of 25 bases. The CDR3 DNA is TGTGCCAGCAGCATGCCCGGTCCCGGACAGATATCTGCAGATACGCAGTATTTT. This encodes CASSMPGPGQISADTQYF.

The chain carries TRBV6-6 and TRBJ2-7; D remains ambiguous. This CDR3 has 16 amino acids. The V end was cut by 0 bases, the J end by 11 bases, with 23 bases between. Germline CDR1 reads MNHNY; CDR2 reads SVGAGI (reference sequence). DNA of the CDR3: TGTGCCAGCAGTTACTCGGGCACCCCGAATATCGACGAAAAGTACTTC. Translated, it gives CASSYSGTPNIDEKYF.

The chain carries TRBV4-3 and TRBJ2-4, with D unresolved. CDR3 length: 13 residues. V shed 1 base and J shed 8 bases, with 9 bases lying between them. Germline V CDR1 and CDR2: LGHNA, YSLEER. The CDR3 sequence: CASSQGVSDIQYF. The CDR3 DNA is TGCGCCAGCAGCCAAGGGGTGTCGGACATTCAGTACTTC.

The chain has TRBV2 and TRBJ2-1, with 10 bases aligning to TRBD2. Germline V gene sequence: CDR1 SNHLY, CDR2 FYNNEI. J lost 9 bases, V lost 6 bases, and 11 bases had no gene match. The CDR3 spans 15 residues. CDR3 residues: CASRAGGPVGGEQFF. In DNA, the CDR3 is TGTGCCAGCAGAGCGGGGGGGCCGGTAGGTGGTGAGCAGTTCTTC.

This sequence joins TRBV28 and TRBJ1-2; 9 bases match TRBD1. Trimming removed 2 bases from V and 8 bases from J; junction bases left unmatched: 18. This CDR3 has 18 amino acids. CDR1 MDHEN and CDR2 SYDVKM come from the germline V gene. CDR3 protein: CASSLRETGGTAIAGYTF. DNA for the CDR3: TGTGCCAGCAGTTTAAGGGAGACAGGGGGGACCGCAATAGCAGGCTACACCTTC.

The rearrangement uses TRBV10-3 and TRBJ1-3; D might be TRBD1 (5 bases). Per the germline V gene, CDR1 is ENHRY and CDR2 is SYGVKD. The length of the CDR3 is 17 residues. The V end was cut by 2 bases, the J end by 2 bases, with 16 bases between. In DNA form, the CDR3 reads TGTGCCATCAGTGAGCCGGCAGGGATGACTCCTGGAAACACCATATATTTT. This codes for CAISEPAGMTPGNTIYF.

The chain links TRBV6-1 to TRBJ2-7, with D perhaps TRBD1 (6 bases). V was cut by 2 bases and J by 3 bases, with 14 bases left in between. This CDR3 contains 15 residues. Germline CDR1 is MNHNS and CDR2 is SASEGT. The CDR3 coding sequence is TGTGCCAGCAGTGAACTCGCAGGGGTCTTCTACGAGCAGTACTTC. Translated: CASSELAGVFYEQYF.

The chain joins TRBV29-1 to TRBJ1-1; 7 positions agree with TRBD1. There are 11 residues in the CDR3. J gave up 3 bases and V 7 bases, and 2 bases lay outside the gene matches. Germline V gives CDR1 SQVTM, CDR2 ANQGSEA. In nucleotides, the CDR3 is TGCAGCGGAGACAGGGACACTGAAGCTTTCTTT. The encoded protein is CSGDRDTEAFF.

The DNA of the CDR3 is TGTGCCAGCAGCTTATTAGCGGCCTCCTATGGCTACACCTTC. It yields the protein CASSLLAASYGYTF. The genes are TRBV14 and TRBJ1-2; unclear D gene. V shed 5 bases and J shed 4 bases, with 14 bases lying between them. This CDR3 contains 14 residues. Germline V gives CDR1 SGHDN, CDR2 FVKESK.

In regard to this clone: One junction end does not reproduce the germline sequence, and a read error may be involved. Distinct nucleotide sequences in the sample also encode this CDR3. This sequence joins TRBV7-9 and TRBJ2-1; either TRBD1 or TRBD2 may supply D (5 bases each). This CDR3 is built from 17 residues. CDR1 and CDR2 from the germline V gene are SEHNR and FQNEAQ (reference sequence). The CDR3 region is CASSLGDPGPPPYEQFF. The CDR3 DNA reads TGCGCCAGCAGCTTAGGGGATCCGGGACCCCCTCCGTATGAGCAGTTCTTC.

V usage is TRBV5-1 and J usage is TRBJ2-2, with 13 bases identical to TRBD2. Germline CDR1 SGHRS, CDR2 YFSETQ. Losses at the gene ends were 2 bases for V and 8 bases for J; bases not matched to a gene: 9. The CDR3 has 17 amino acids. As DNA, the CDR3 is TGCGCCAGCAGCTTTACTAGCGGGAGGGCTTCGGAAGGGGAGCTGTTTTTT. It codes for CASSFTSGRASEGELFF.

The chain employs TRBV18 and TRBJ2-5, with D hard to call. Germline CDR1 is KGHSH and CDR2 is LQKENI. Trimming cost V 0 bases and J 0 bases, with 17 bases left between them. The CDR3 loop spans 18 amino acids. CDR3 sequence reads: CASSPPQAGPLYQETQYF. In DNA form, the CDR3 reads TGTGCCAGCTCACCACCGCAGGCAGGACCGCTTTACCAAGAGACCCAGTACTTC.